This T cell receptor beta chain is drawn from a study of somatic mutations in cytotoxic T cells in rheumatoid arthritis. About the research overall: Among the T-cell populations stained with V beta antibodies, some were separated by flow sorting at nearly 100% purity, including V beta1+ cells whose TCRB was sequenced.

Only in-frame clones appear in the TCRdb table, and some are missing; sequencing was by immunoSEQ multiplex PCR. The table lists roughly 16,000 clones, roughly 86% of them singletons, with over 15% in the top ten. This CDR3 is built from 15 residues. In germline, CDR1 is GTSNPN, CDR2 SVGIG (reference sequence). With V trimmed by 0 bases and J by 0 bases, 2 bases remained unmatched. A single count supports this clone. The sample taken for sequencing was CD8+ T cells sorted from blood. The source of this sequence is a woman aged 45-65 years with rheumatoid arthritis. The chain is built from TRBV30 and TRBJ2-1; TRBD1 matches at 7 bases. In nucleotides, the CDR3 is TGTGCCTGGAGTGTAAGGGGGCACTCCTACAATGAGCAGTTCTTC. This sequence encodes CAWSVRGHSYNEQFF.